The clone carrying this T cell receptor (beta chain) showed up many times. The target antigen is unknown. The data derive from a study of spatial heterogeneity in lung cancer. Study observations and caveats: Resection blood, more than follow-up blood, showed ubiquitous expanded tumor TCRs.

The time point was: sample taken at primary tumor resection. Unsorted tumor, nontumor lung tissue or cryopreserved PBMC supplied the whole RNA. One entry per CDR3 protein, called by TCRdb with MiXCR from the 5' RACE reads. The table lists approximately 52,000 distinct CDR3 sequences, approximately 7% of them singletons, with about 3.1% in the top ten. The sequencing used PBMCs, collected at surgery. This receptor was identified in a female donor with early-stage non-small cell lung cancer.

CDR3 region: CASSLDRTAFF. CDR3 nucleotide sequence: TGTGCCAGCAGCTTAGACAGAACTGCTTTCTTT. This chain uses TRBV11-2 with TRBJ1-1; D ambiguous. The CDR3 is made up of 11 amino acids. Germline V gene sequence: CDR1 SGHAT, CDR2 FQNNGV. V lost 0 bases, J lost 11 bases, and 7 bases lay in between.